The 12 T cell receptor beta chains listed next were all sequenced from one sample in a study of graft-versus-host responses after intestinal transplantation. Some clones are missing from TCRdb's copy, which holds only in-frame ones; the method was immunoSEQ multiplex PCR. There are about 4,700 clones in the sample; 25% to 30% occur only once, and about 25% lies in the top ten. Responders (roughly 200,000, CFSE-labeled) met roughly 200,000 stimulators that were irradiated and violet-dye-labeled. This specimen consisted of alloreactive CD8+ T cells from a mixed lymphocyte reaction culture, obtained before transplantation. Subset given: CFSE-low proliferating T cells sorted from roughly six-day pre-transplant mixed lymphocyte reaction (GvH or HvG direction). The receptor source for this set is a human patient who was an organ donor for intestinal transplantation.

The chain employs TRBV6-6 and TRBJ1-1; a possible D gene is TRBD1 (5 bases). CDR3 length: 14 amino acids. In germline, CDR1 is MNHNY, CDR2 SVGAGI (reference sequence). Trimming took 6 bases from V and 0 from J, leaving 11 bases between them. CDR3 coding DNA: TGTGCCAGCAGCATGACAGAGTTGAACACTGAAGCTTTCTTT. It encodes CASSMTELNTEAFF.

This clone was picked up a small number of times. The rearrangement joins TRBV5-1 to TRBJ1-2, with 8 bases fitting TRBD1. The CDR3 consists of 16 residues. Germline trimming cut 0 bases from V and 3 bases from J; bases unmatched to any gene: 7. The germline gives CDR1 SGHRS, CDR2 YFSETQ. The CDR3 spells CASSLDKTGVDYGYTF. The CDR3 DNA follows: TGCGCCAGCAGCTTGGATAAGACAGGGGTAGACTATGGCTACACCTTC. Full variable domain (remainder filled in from reference TRBV5-1 and TRBJ1-2): KAGVTQTPRYLIKTRGQQVTLSCSPISGHRSVSWYQQTPGQGLQFLFEYFSETQRNKGNFPGRFSGRQFSNSRSEMNVSTLELGDSALYLCASSLDKTGVDYGYTFGSGTRLTVV.

The chain uses TRBV7-2 and TRBJ1-1; D is uncertain. Trimming took off 2 bases at V and 2 bases at J, with 9 bases between the two ends. In germline, CDR1 is SGHTA, CDR2 FQGNSA. This CDR3 has 14 amino acids. This CDR3 is CASSLPFFNTEAFF. The DNA of the CDR3 is TGTGCCAGCAGCTTACCTTTTTTCAACACTGAAGCTTTCTTT.

This clone was recorded a few times. The chain recombines TRBV6-5 with TRBJ2-1; 10 nucleotides match TRBD2. The CDR3 sequence is 16 residues long. V shed 0 bases and J 5 bases; nucleotides not matched to a gene: 4. From germline, CDR1 is MNHEY and CDR2 SVGAGI. Here the CDR3 reads CASSYSVTSGDNEQFF. The CDR3 DNA reads TGTGCCAGCAGTTACTCGGTAACTAGCGGGGACAATGAGCAGTTCTTC.

The chain has TRBV10-3 and TRBJ2-2; possibly TRBD2 for D (6 bases). This CDR3 has 17 residues. Germline values: CDR1 ENHRY, CDR2 SYGVKD. Deletions cut 11 bases from V and 0 bases from J, with 22 bases between. The CDR3 DNA reads TGTGCCGTCGAACCCTGGGGGGACCCTTCGAACACCGGGGAGCTGTTTTTT. It encodes CAVEPWGDPSNTGELFF.

The chain couples TRBV4-3 to TRBJ1-1; D is uncertain. The CDR3 is 15 amino acids. CDR1 is LGHNA and CDR2 is YSLEER in the germline V gene. Trimming took 3 bases from V and 3 from J, leaving 14 bases between them. CDR3 sequence (DNA): TGCGCCAGCAGCCATTTGCGGCAAGAACACACTGAAGCTTTCTTT. Translated, it gives CASSHLRQEHTEAFF.

The genes are TRBV19 and TRBJ2-1; TRBD1 agrees at 9 bases. The CDR3 spans 15 residues. From germline, CDR1 is LNHDA and CDR2 SQIVND (reference sequence). Trimming took 5 bases from V and 4 from J; bases not matched to a gene: 6. CDR3 loop: CASSLGTGPYNEQFF. The CDR3 DNA reads TGTGCCAGTAGTTTAGGGACAGGGCCATACAATGAGCAGTTCTTC.

This sequence joins TRBV10-3 and TRBJ1-2, with 7 bases lining up with TRBD1. This CDR3 region has 17 residues. CDR1 is ENHRY, CDR2 SYGVKD, per germline. With 2 bases clipped from V and 5 bases from J, the junction kept 14 bases outside the gene matches. CDR3 sequence reads: CAISEPSSPRGSYGYTF. The CDR3 DNA sequence: TGTGCCATCAGTGAGCCCTCGTCGCCCAGGGGGTCATATGGCTACACCTTC.

This clone showed up just a few times. CDR3 region: CASRIIVDSNYGYTF. CDR3 sequence (DNA): TGTGCCAGCAGGATAATAGTAGACTCTAACTATGGCTACACCTTC. The J gene is TRBJ1-2, the V gene TRBV4-2, with D unclear. Per germline, CDR1 LGHNA and CDR2 YNFKEQ. The CDR3 loop spans 15 amino acids. V was trimmed by 6 bases and J by 0 bases, leaving 14 bases between them.

This clone was detected a few times. The gene calls are TRBV6-4 and TRBJ1-2; D may be TRBD1 (6 bases). The germline CDR1 and CDR2 sequences are MRHNA and SNTAGT. V lost 8 bases, J lost 5 bases, and 9 bases lay in between. This CDR3 has 11 residues. CDR3 in DNA: TGTGCCAGCCGGGACAATTATGGCTACACCTTC. Translation gives CASRDNYGYTF.

V and J are TRBV7-2 and TRBJ1-6, with D possibly TRBD1 on 5 matching bases. This CDR3 contains 15 residues. V shed 5 bases and J shed 5 bases, with 13 bases lying between them. Looked up from germline, CDR1 is SGHTA and CDR2 is FQGNSA. The chain's CDR3 is CASSLKGLDNSPLHF. The CDR3 bases are TGTGCCAGCAGCCTTAAGGGACTCGATAATTCACCCCTCCACTTT.

A few counts support this clone. V gene TRBV2 combines with J gene TRBJ2-7, with 9 bases matching TRBD1. The CDR3 consists of 17 residues. Trimming cost V 7 bases and J 4 bases; bases outside gene matches: 17. In germline, CDR1 is SNHLY, CDR2 FYNNEI. Here the CDR3 DNA reads TGTGCCAGCAAGGACCTGACGGGGACAGGGAGAACGTACGAGCAGTACGTC. Amino acid sequence: CASKDLTGTGRTYEQYV.